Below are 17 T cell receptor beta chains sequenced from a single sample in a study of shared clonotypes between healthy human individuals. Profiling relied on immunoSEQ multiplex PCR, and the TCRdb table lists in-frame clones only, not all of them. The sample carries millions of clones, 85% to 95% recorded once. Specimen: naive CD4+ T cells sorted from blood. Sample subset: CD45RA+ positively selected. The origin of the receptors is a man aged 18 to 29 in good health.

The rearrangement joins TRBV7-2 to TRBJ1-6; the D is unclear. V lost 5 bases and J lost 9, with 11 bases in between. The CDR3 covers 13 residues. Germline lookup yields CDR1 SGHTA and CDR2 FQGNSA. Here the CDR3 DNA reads TGTGCCAGCAGCCCAGACCCGGGTTCACCCCTCCACTTT. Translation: CASSPDPGSPLHF.

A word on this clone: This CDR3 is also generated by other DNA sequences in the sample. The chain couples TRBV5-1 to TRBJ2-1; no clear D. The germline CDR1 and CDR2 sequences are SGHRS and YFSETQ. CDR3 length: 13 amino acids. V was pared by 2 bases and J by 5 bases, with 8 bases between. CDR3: CASSFSLDNEQFF. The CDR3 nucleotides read TGCGCCAGCAGCTTCAGCCTTGACAATGAGCAGTTCTTC.

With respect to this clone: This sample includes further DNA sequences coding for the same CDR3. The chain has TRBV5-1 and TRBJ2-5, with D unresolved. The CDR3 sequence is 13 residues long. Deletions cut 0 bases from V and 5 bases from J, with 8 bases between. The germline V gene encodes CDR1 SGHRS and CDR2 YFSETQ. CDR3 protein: CASSLAVGETQYF. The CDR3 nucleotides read TGCGCCAGCAGCTTGGCGGTGGGGGAGACCCAGTACTTC.

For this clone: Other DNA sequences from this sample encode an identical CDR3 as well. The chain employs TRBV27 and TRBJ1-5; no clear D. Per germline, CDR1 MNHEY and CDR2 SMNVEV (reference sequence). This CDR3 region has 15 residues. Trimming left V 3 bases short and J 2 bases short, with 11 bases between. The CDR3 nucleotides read TGTGCCAGCAGTTTCCAAGGACGGGGCAATCAGCCCCAGCATTTT. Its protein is CASSFQGRGNQPQHF.

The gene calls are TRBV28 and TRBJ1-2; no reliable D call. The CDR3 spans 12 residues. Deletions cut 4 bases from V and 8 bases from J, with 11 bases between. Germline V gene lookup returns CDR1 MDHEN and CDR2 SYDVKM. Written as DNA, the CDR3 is TGTGCCAGCAGTTCGGTCATAGGGGGCTACACCTTC. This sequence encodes CASSSVIGGYTF.

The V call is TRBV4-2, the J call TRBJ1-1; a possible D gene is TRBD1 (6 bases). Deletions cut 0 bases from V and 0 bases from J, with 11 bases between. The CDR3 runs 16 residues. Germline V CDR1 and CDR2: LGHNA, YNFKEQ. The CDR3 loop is CASSQDRAGVNTEAFF. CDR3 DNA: TGTGCCAGCAGCCAAGATCGGGCAGGGGTGAACACTGAAGCTTTCTTT.

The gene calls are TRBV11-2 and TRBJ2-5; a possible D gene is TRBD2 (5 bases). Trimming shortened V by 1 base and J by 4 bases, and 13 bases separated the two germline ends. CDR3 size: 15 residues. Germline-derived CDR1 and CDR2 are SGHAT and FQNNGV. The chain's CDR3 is CASSLVRLLPETQYF. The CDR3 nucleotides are TGTGCCAGCAGCTTAGTTAGACTATTACCAGAGACCCAGTACTTC.

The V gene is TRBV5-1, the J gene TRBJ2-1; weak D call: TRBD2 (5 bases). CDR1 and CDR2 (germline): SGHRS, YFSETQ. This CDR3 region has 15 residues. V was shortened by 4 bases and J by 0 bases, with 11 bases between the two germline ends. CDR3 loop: CASSLFAGSYNEQFF. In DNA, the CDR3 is TGCGCCAGCAGCCTATTCGCGGGCTCCTACAATGAGCAGTTCTTC.

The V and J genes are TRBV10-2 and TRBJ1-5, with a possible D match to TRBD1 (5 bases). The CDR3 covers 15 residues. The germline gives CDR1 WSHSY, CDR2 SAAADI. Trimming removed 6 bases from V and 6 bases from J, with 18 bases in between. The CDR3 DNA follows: TGCGCCAGCAGGGTGGGACTCTCGGAAAGTCAGCCCCAGCATTTT. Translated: CASRVGLSESQPQHF.

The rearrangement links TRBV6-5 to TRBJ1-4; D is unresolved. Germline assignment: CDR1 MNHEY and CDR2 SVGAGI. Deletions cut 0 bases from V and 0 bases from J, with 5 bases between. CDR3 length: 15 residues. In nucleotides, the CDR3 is TGTGCCAGCAGTTACTCACTGGCAACTAATGAAAAACTGTTTTTT. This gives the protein CASSYSLATNEKLFF.

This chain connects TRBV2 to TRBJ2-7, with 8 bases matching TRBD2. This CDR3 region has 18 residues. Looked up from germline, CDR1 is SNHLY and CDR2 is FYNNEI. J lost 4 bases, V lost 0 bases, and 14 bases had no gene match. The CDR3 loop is CASSEALLGRGDPYEQYF. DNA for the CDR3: TGTGCCAGCAGTGAAGCGCTTCTCGGGCGGGGGGACCCATACGAGCAGTACTTC.

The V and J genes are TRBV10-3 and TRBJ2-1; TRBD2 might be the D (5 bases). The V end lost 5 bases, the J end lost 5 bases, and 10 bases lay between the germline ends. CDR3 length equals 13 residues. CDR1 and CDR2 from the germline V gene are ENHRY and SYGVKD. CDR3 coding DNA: TGTGCCATCAGTCCATCCGGGGACAATGAGCAGTTCTTC. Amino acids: CAISPSGDNEQFF.

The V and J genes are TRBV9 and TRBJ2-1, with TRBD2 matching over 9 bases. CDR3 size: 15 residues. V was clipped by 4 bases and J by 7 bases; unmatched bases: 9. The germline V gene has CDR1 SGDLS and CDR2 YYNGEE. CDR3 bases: TGTGCCAGCAGCCCATTTCCTAGCGGGACTAATGAGCAGTTCTTC. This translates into CASSPFPSGTNEQFF. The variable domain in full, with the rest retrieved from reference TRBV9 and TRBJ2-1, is DSGVTQTPKHLITATGQRVTLRCSPRSGDLSVYWYQQSLDQGLQFLIQYYNGEERAKGNILERFSAQQFPDLHSELNLSSLELGDSALYFCASSPFPSGTNEQFFGPGTRLTVL.

CDR3 in amino acids: CASRGGQGGEQYF. CDR3 DNA sequence: TGTGCCTCAAGAGGAGGACAGGGCGGCGAGCAGTACTTC. V gene TRBV10-3 combines with J gene TRBJ2-7; 8 positions agree with TRBD1. This CDR3 region has 13 residues. The V gene end was trimmed by 11 bases and the J gene end by 6 bases; junction bases not matched to a gene: 12. The germline V gene encodes CDR1 ENHRY and CDR2 SYGVKD.

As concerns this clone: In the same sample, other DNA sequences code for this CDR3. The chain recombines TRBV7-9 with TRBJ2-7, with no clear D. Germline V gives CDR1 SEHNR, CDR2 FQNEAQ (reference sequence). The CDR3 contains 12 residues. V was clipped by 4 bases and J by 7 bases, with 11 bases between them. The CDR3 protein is CASSYPTGEQYF. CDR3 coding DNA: TGTGCCAGCAGCTACCCAACTGGTGAGCAGTACTTC.

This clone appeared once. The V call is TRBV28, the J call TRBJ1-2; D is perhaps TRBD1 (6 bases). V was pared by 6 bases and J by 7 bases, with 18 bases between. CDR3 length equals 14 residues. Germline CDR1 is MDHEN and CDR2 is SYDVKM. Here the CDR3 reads CASRPAGDKGGYTF. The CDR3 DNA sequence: TGTGCCAGCAGGCCGGCAGGGGATAAAGGTGGCTACACCTTC.

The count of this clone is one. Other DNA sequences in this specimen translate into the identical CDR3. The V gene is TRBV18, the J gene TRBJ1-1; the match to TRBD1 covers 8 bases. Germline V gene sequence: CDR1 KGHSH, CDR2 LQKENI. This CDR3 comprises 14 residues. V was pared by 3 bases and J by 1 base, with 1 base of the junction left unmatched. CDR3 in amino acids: CASSPGQANTEAFF. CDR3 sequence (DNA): TGTGCCAGCTCACCGGGACAGGCGAACACTGAAGCTTTCTTT.